The rows below give T cell receptor beta chains drawn from one sample of a study of blood T cell repertoires in COVID-19. Sequenced by immunoSEQ multiplex PCR; TCRdb stores in-frame clones only, minus some. The sample holds some 57,000 clones, approximately 91% seen once. Input material: peripheral blood. The receptors were gathered from a man over 45 with active COVID-19. Both conserved end residues are part of each CDR3. The D gene is left open where the match is weak. Clone size appears in some rows only: once, few, many, or a class for an expanded clone.

size	V	J	D	DNA	CDR3
NA	TRBV5-1	TRBJ2-3	NA	TGCGCCAGCAGCTTGGGCGAAACTACGCAGTATTTT	CASSLGETTQYF
NA	TRBV6-5	TRBJ2-2	TRBD1	TGTGCCAGCAGTTCCGACCGGGACAGTAACACCGGGGAGCTGTTTTTT	CASSSDRDSNTGELFF
NA	TRBV10-1	TRBJ2-7	TRBD1	TGCGCCAGCAGTGCCAACCGGGACAGGGGCCACGAGCAGTACTTC	CASSANRDRGHEQYF
NA	TRBV27	TRBJ1-5	NA	TGTGCCAGCAGTTTCTACCCCCCGCGGGGTGGGCAGCCCCAGCATTTT	CASSFYPPRGGQPQHF
NA	TRBV11-2	TRBJ2-7	TRBD2	TGTGCCAGCAGCTTATCGGGACTAGCGTACGAGCAGTACTTC	CASSLSGLAYEQYF
NA	TRBV7-9	TRBJ2-7	TRBD2	TGTGCCAGCAGCTTACAAGCGGGGGTTAACGAGCAGTACTTC	CASSLQAGVNEQYF
NA	TRBV19	TRBJ2-1	TRBD2	TGTGCCAGTAGTATATCTAGCGGGAGTCGTTTATCCTACAATGAGCAGTTCTTC	CASSISSGSRLSYNEQFF
NA	TRBV4-2	TRBJ2-1	NA	TGTGCCAGCAGCCTACAGGGCAATGAGCAGTTCTTC	CASSLQGNEQFF
NA	TRBV20-1	TRBJ2-1	TRBD2	TGCAGTGCTAGTCTACTAGCGGGACCTTACAATGAGCAGTTCTTC	CSASLLAGPYNEQFF
NA	TRBV27	TRBJ2-7	NA	TGTGCCAGCAGTTTGGGAGCGCCCTACGAGCAGTACTTC	CASSLGAPYEQYF
once	TRBV27	TRBJ1-1	TRBD1	TGTGCCAGCAGTCCCCGACAGGGGATGAACACTGAAGCTTTCTTT	CASSPRQGMNTEAFF
NA	TRBV7-9	TRBJ2-7	TRBD1	TGTGCCAGCAGCTTAGAACCGGGACAGGGGTCCTACGAGCAGTACTTC	CASSLEPGQGSYEQYF
few	TRBV5-1	TRBJ2-5	TRBD2	TGCGCCAGCAGCTCAGCGGGGGGGCTGGAGACCCAGTACTTC	CASSSAGGLETQYF
NA	TRBV18	TRBJ1-2	NA	TGTGCCAGCTCACCGGACAGCCGGGGCGTTGTCACCTTC	CASSPDSRGVVTF
NA	TRBV6-6	TRBJ2-7	TRBD2	TGTGCCAGCAGTTCCGGGGGGTCCTACGAGCAGTACTTC	CASSSGGSYEQYF
NA	TRBV4-3	TRBJ1-4	NA	TGCGCCAGCAGCCAGGCAGTCGGGGGGCGCGGAAAACTGTTTTTT	CASSQAVGGRGKLFF
NA	TRBV19	TRBJ2-3	TRBD2	TGTGCCAGTAGGCGGGGGGACGCTACAGATACGCAGTATTTT	CASRRGDATDTQYF
NA	TRBV7-9	TRBJ1-2	TRBD1	TGTGCCAGCAGCTTAACGGGACAGGGGTCCTATGGCTACACCTTC	CASSLTGQGSYGYTF
NA	TRBV2	TRBJ2-7	NA	TGTGCCAGCAGTGGCCAGGGTCAATACTACGAGCAGTACTTC	CASSGQGQYYEQYF
NA	TRBV28	TRBJ2-7	NA	TGTGCCAGCAGTTTAGGGGGGGCCAGCTCCTACGAGCAGTACTTC	CASSLGGASSYEQYF
NA	TRBV4-1	TRBJ1-1	TRBD1	TGCGCCAGCAGCCAATCCACAGGGGGACTTTTGGATGAAGCTTTCTTT	CASSQSTGGLLDEAFF
NA	TRBV4-2	TRBJ2-3	NA	TGTGCCAGCAGCCAAGAAGGCGGGGCCGCAGATACGCAGTATTTT	CASSQEGGAADTQYF
NA	TRBV6-6	TRBJ2-1	NA	TGTGCCAGCAGTTCGCCGCTAGTTGAGCAGTTCTTC	CASSSPLVEQFF
NA	TRBV5-1	TRBJ2-1	NA	TGCGCCAGCAGGCCGGGGGACGGGACTTACAATGAGCAGTTCTTC	CASRPGDGTYNEQFF
NA	TRBV7-9	TRBJ2-1	TRBD1	TGTGCCAGCAGCCTCACAGGGGGCGCAAATGAGCAGTTCTTC	CASSLTGGANEQFF
NA	TRBV19	TRBJ1-4	NA	TGTGCCAGTAGTAGACCGACAGACCCGGCAACTAATGAAAAACTGTTTTTT	CASSRPTDPATNEKLFF
few	TRBV7-9	TRBJ1-5	TRBD1	TGTGCCAGCAGCAAGGGGACACAGGGGAATCAGCCCCAGCATTTT	CASSKGTQGNQPQHF
NA	TRBV19	TRBJ2-2	TRBD2	TGTGCCAGTACACGTAGCGGGGGGGCGAACACCGGGGAGCTGTTTTTT	CASTRSGGANTGELFF
NA	TRBV2	TRBJ2-3	NA	TGTGCCAGCAACGGGGGAGGCACAGATACGCAGTATTTT	CASNGGGTDTQYF
few	TRBV18	TRBJ2-1	TRBD2	TGTGCCAGCTCACCACCGCTCGGGGGGGTACATAATGAGCAGTTCTTC	CASSPPLGGVHNEQFF
NA	TRBV11-2	TRBJ2-7	NA	TGTGCCAGCAGCTTCGCACAGTATTTCTACGAGCAGTACTTC	CASSFAQYFYEQYF
NA	TRBV6-6	TRBJ1-2	TRBD1	TGTGCCAGCCAGGACAGGGCGAACCTCGACACCTTC	CASQDRANLDTF
NA	TRBV15	TRBJ2-7	TRBD2	TGTGCCACCAGCCTCGCCGGAAGCGGGAGGGATTACGAGCAGTACTTC	CATSLAGSGRDYEQYF
NA	TRBV2	TRBJ1-2	NA	TGTGCCAGCAGTGGGGGACTTTACTATGGCTACACCTTC	CASSGGLYYGYTF
NA	TRBV6-5	TRBJ2-5	TRBD2	TGTGCCAGCACCAACGGGGGGAACTGGCAAGAGACCCAGTACTTC	CASTNGGNWQETQYF
once	TRBV5-4	TRBJ2-2	NA	TGTGCCAGCAGCTTGGTGAGGACTATACGGACCGGGGAGCTGTTTTTT	CASSLVRTIRTGELFF
NA	TRBV3-1/TRBV3-2	TRBJ2-7	TRBD2	TGTGCCAGCAGCCATGGGGACTACGGCTACTACGAGCAGTACTTC	CASSHGDYGYYEQYF
NA	TRBV18	TRBJ2-5	NA	TGTGCCAGCTCACCAGGGAGAGGAGAGACCCAGTACTTC	CASSPGRGETQYF
NA	TRBV5-8	TRBJ2-2	NA	TGTGCCAGCAGCTTGGTGTCAGGGGTGAACACCGGGGAGCTGTTTTTT	CASSLVSGVNTGELFF
NA	TRBV28	TRBJ2-7	NA	TGTGCCAGCAGTCAGGTTACCTACGAGCAGTACTTC	CASSQVTYEQYF
NA	TRBV4-2	TRBJ2-7	NA	TGTGCCAGCAGCGCGACTAGCTACGAGCAGTACTTC	CASSATSYEQYF
NA	TRBV3-1/TRBV3-2	TRBJ2-3	NA	TGTGCCAGCAGCCCTACCCGGGCCCAGGGAGATACGCAGTATTTT	CASSPTRAQGDTQYF
NA	TRBV5-6	TRBJ1-2	NA	TGTGCCAGCAGCGTCGGGAGAAGGAATGGCTACACCTTC	CASSVGRRNGYTF
NA	TRBV5-6	TRBJ1-2	NA	TGTGCCAGCAGCTCAGACAGTAACTATGGCTACACCTTC	CASSSDSNYGYTF
once	TRBV7-2	TRBJ2-7	NA	TGTGCCAGCAGCCCAACTCCGTACGAGCAGTACTTC	CASSPTPYEQYF
once	TRBV3-1/TRBV3-2	TRBJ2-1	TRBD2	TGTGCCAGCAGCTCGCGTGAACGGCTAGCGGGAGCGAATGAGCAGTTCTTC	CASSSRERLAGANEQFF
NA	TRBV29-1	TRBJ1-1	TRBD1	TGCAGCACGGCGGACAGGGGTTACACTGAAGCTTTCTTT	CSTADRGYTEAFF
once	TRBV18	TRBJ2-5	TRBD2	TGTGCCAGCTCACCTAGCGGGGGGCTCCAAGAGACCCAGTACTTC	CASSPSGGLQETQYF